Listed here are 5 T cell receptor beta chains from one sample, sequenced in a study of T cells in Graves' hyperthyroidism and ophthalmopathy (dated by TCRdb to between 2018 and 2021). Library method: multiplex PCR. The instrument was an Illumina HiSeq 2000. TCR beta CDR3 regions were amplified from RNA transcripts. The TCR CDR3 was subjected to a first round of RT-PCR using the HTBI primer set and the Qiagen OneStep RT-PCR kit. TCRdb ran its own pipeline on the public reads, namely fastp trimming at Q25 and MiXCR clone calling, and kept in-frame beta chains. For every CDR3 protein sequence, its rows merge into one entry that carries the most common genes and DNA. The sample table records approximately 410,000 distinct CDR3 sequences; approximately 15% of these occur just once. Around 5.3% of the sample belongs to the ten largest clones. The source material was blood. These receptors all come from a woman aged 18 to 35 with Graves' hyperthyroidism.

Ten or more counts support this clonotype. The rearrangement joins TRBV30 to TRBJ2-2; 11 nucleotides line up with TRBD1. CDR1 and CDR2 (germline): GTSNPN, SVGIG (reference sequence). CDR3 length: 13 residues. The CDR3 coding sequence is TGTGCTCGGGACAGGGGGGACACCGGGGAGCTGTTTTTT. This codes for CARDRGDTGELFF.

This clonotype has ten or more counts. This chain links TRBV30 with TRBJ1-1; D remains unclear. Trimming took 0 bases from V and 4 from J, leaving 6 bases between them. CDR1 GTSNPN and CDR2 SVGIG come from the germline V gene (reference sequence). The CDR3 is 12 amino acids. The CDR3, as DNA: TGTGCCTGGAGTGTACTGGGCACTGAAGCTTTCTTT. Translating it yields CAWSVLGTEAFF.

This clonotype was found many times. J is TRBJ1-1 and V is TRBV28; unclear D gene. The germline V and J ends were trimmed by 6 bases and 4 bases, with 12 bases remaining between them. The CDR3 has 13 amino acids. Germline CDR1 and CDR2: MDHEN and SYDVKM. Written as DNA, the CDR3 is TGTGCCAGCAGACTCGGACGGCCCACTGAAGCTTTCTTT. It translates to CASRLGRPTEAFF.

The V gene is TRBV5-6, the J gene TRBJ2-3, with a possible D match to TRBD2 (5 bases). CDR3 length: 13 residues. The V gene's germline CDR1 is SGHDT and CDR2 YYEEEE. V was trimmed by 2 bases and J by 1 base, leaving 5 bases between them. The CDR3 protein is CASSFSGTDTQYF. The CDR3 nucleotides read TGTGCCAGCAGCTTTAGCGGCACAGATACGCAGTATTTT.

This clonotype was counted at least ten times. J is TRBJ1-2 and V is TRBV2; tentative D call: TRBD1 (5 bases). V lost 2 bases to trimming and J lost 11 bases, with 15 bases between them. The length of the CDR3 is 13 residues. CDR1 SNHLY and CDR2 FYNNEI come from the germline V gene. The CDR3: CASSEIMGGGYTF. CDR3 sequence (DNA): TGTGCCAGCAGTGAAATAATGGGGGGAGGATACACCTTC.